This T cell receptor beta chain was profiled in a study of shared clonotypes between healthy human individuals. The naive CD8 subset, CD45RO-negative cells positively selected for CCR7, excluded terminally differentiated effector memory CD45RA+ cells. The CDR3 is 14 residues long. With 6 bases clipped from V and 5 bases from J, the junction kept 10 bases outside the gene matches. Germline V gene data show CDR1 as WNHNN and CDR2 as SYGVQD (reference sequence). The protocol was immunoSEQ multiplex PCR, while the TCRdb copy is restricted to in-frame clones and leaves out a portion. The sample shows millions of clones, about 95% of them seen only once. Findings of the study overall: A reduction in generation probabilities was seen for non-shared clonotypes relative to those shared by all four donors. Measured sharing among donors was expected to vary with sequencing depth.

As concerns this clone: As yet, its antigen is unknown.

The sequencing sample was made of naive CD8+ T cells sorted from blood. The J gene is TRBJ2-7, the V gene TRBV10-1; 7 bases line up with TRBD1. The receptor was isolated from a man aged 18 to 30 in good health. The CDR3 region is CASSLTTGFDEQYF. The CDR3 DNA reads as TGCGCCAGCAGCCTTACGACAGGGTTCGACGAGCAGTACTTC.